This is a list of T cell receptor beta chains from one sample in a study of T cell responses to AZD1222 COVID-19 vaccine. Libraries were prepared by immunoSEQ multiplex PCR; TCRdb keeps only in-frame clonotypes and omits some of them. Of some 84,000 clones listed, 87% are singletons. The material sequenced was peripheral blood, taken 28 days after the second AZD1222 dose. All receptors come from an adult who received the AZD1222 COVID-19 vaccine. Both conserved end residues are trimmed from each CDR3. Fields, in order: clone size, J gene, V gene, CDR3 protein. The listing skips clone size in some rows; elsewhere it reads once, few, many or a size class.

>.|TRBJ1-6|TRBV7-9
ASSFAGDNSPLH
>.|TRBJ2-3|TRBV5-1
ASSLDRVGTQY
>.|TRBJ2-5|TRBV18
ASSPGQQGPETQY
>.|TRBJ2-3|TRBV9
ASSIGQGLQDTQY
>.|TRBJ2-4|TRBV20-1
SAGASRGRKNIQY
>.|TRBJ1-6|TRBV5-1
ASSFGPMNNSPLH
>.|TRBJ1-2|TRBV7-3
ASSLLPGTGGAGYGYT
>.|TRBJ1-3|TRBV14
ASSQDGVRGMGNTIY
>.|TRBJ2-3|TRBV7-3
ASSLIGGPADTQY
>.|TRBJ2-5|TRBV6-5
ASSFGETQY
>.|TRBJ1-4|TRBV19
ASRVGVPNEKLF
>few|TRBJ1-5|TRBV3-1/TRBV3-2
ASSQDLGFRPQH
>.|TRBJ1-6|TRBV7-3
ASSLSGVVGSPLH
>once|TRBJ2-7|TRBV2
ASSYNYEQY
>.|TRBJ1-3|TRBV5-1
ASSLADPSGNTIY
>few|TRBJ2-2|TRBV6-6
ASSGRESNTGELF
>.|TRBJ2-3|TRBV28
ASSLLQGGREKTDTQY
>.|TRBJ2-1|TRBV7-3
ASSLMGSGGSNEQF
>few|TRBJ1-5|TRBV19
ASSIIQGNQPQH
>.|TRBJ2-1|TRBV11-2
ASSRTGGTEQF
>.|TRBJ1-2|TRBV28
ASSPGQALVGYT
>few|TRBJ2-7|TRBV14
ASSQVPFQNTYEQY
>.|TRBJ1-5|TRBV2
ASNLGNSLNQPQH
>.|TRBJ2-7|TRBV20-1
SAGNEQY
>.|TRBJ1-2|TRBV18
ASSSGQGISANYGYT
>.|TRBJ2-5|TRBV7-9
ASSSTSGGSGETQY
>.|TRBJ2-3|TRBV7-2
ASSPRSGQAH
>.|TRBJ1-3|TRBV7-9
ASSLVGGPDSGNTIY